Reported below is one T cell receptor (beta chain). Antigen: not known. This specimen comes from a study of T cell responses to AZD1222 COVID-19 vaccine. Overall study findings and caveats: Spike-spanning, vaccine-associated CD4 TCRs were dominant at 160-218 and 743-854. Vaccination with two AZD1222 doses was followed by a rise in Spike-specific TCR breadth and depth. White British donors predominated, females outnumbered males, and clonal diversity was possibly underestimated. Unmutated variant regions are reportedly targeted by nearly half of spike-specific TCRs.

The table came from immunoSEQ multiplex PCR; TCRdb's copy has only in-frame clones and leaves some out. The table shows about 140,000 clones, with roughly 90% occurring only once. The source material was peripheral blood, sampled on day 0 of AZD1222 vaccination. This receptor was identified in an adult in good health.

The CDR3 coding sequence is TGTGCCAGCAGCCAAACGGGTTGGGAGCAGTACTTC. Encoded protein: CASSQTGWEQYF. The chain links TRBV14 to TRBJ2-7; the D is unclear. CDR1 SGHDN and CDR2 FVKESK come from the germline V gene. V gave up 2 bases and J gave up 7 bases, with 9 bases separating them. The length of the CDR3 is 12 residues.